This T cell receptor beta chain was identified during a study of early T cells in non-severe SARS-CoV-2 infection. Background on the study: Bulk RNA isolated from unsorted whole blood underwent sequencing; chains were not paired.

This clonotype has more than one count but fewer than ten. Its antigen is still unknown. Looked up from germline, CDR1 is MGHRA and CDR2 is YSYEKL. V dropped 2 bases and J dropped 7 bases, with 12 bases sitting between them. The CDR3 has 13 amino acids. Attachment of unique molecular identifiers to individual cDNA molecules was performed. TCRdb analysed the 5' RACE reads with MiXCR anew, one entry per CDR3 protein. The sample contains tens of thousands of distinct CDR3 sequences, around a sixth of which appear only once. Overall study results and limits: Anti-spike CD8 responses were favored by VDJdb matching, which missed private and CD4 specificities.

The sequence was obtained from an adult who was a healthcare worker with PCR-confirmed SARS-CoV-2 infection or an uninfected control (not recorded which). This chain uses TRBV4-1 with TRBJ2-7; no firm D call. The sequencing used whole blood, collected at baseline. The DNA of the CDR3 is TGCGCCAGCAGCCAACTGCTACCGGAGGAGCAGTACTTC. It encodes CASSQLLPEEQYF.